The 14 T cell receptor beta chains in this list originate from one sample, sequenced in a study of cytomegalovirus exposure and HLA in healthy donors. Vbeta (60) and Jbeta (13) primers were used in the PCR. TCRdb keeps only in-frame clones here, not all; method: immunoSEQ multiplex PCR. The sample shows around 130,000 clones, about 66% of them seen only once. Sequences were obtained from PBMCs. All receptors come from a man younger than 45 in good health and CMV-seropositive.

J is TRBJ2-5 and V is TRBV6-5; 8 bases align to TRBD1. The J call is doubtful: the DNA matches TRBJ2-7 better. In germline, CDR1 is MNHEY, CDR2 SVGAGI. The CDR3 is 13 residues long. CDR3 sequence reads: CASSRQGTYEQYF. CDR3 sequence (DNA): TGTGCCAGCAGTCGACAGGGGACCTACGAGCAGTACTTC.

This clone was found a few times. The DNA of the CDR3 is TGTGCCAGCAGCCCGGGACTAGCGGTATCCTACAATGAGCAGTTCTTC. This sequence encodes CASSPGLAVSYNEQFF. The chain is built from TRBV11-2 and TRBJ2-1, with TRBD2 matching 11 bases. The CDR3 is 16 amino acids. Germline V lookup: CDR1 SGHAT, CDR2 FQNNGV. The ends lost 5 bases at V and 1 base at J; junction bases unmatched: 4.

The V call is TRBV7-2, the J call TRBJ2-5, with 9 positions matching TRBD2. The ends lost 1 base at V and 1 base at J; junction bases unmatched: 4. CDR3 size: 16 residues. Germline assignment: CDR1 SGHTA and CDR2 FQGNSA. The CDR3 region is CASSLVSGSTQETQYF. The CDR3 bases are TGTGCCAGCAGCTTAGTTAGCGGGAGCACCCAAGAGACCCAGTACTTC.

The chain uses TRBV25-1 and TRBJ1-1; 7 nucleotides align to TRBD1. The ends lost 5 bases at V and 7 bases at J; junction bases unmatched: 7. The CDR3 consists of 13 residues. Germline CDR1 is MGHDK and CDR2 is SYGVNS. The CDR3 sequence is CASSFRGSYEAFF. The CDR3, as DNA: TGTGCCAGCAGTTTCAGGGGGAGCTATGAAGCTTTCTTT.

The J gene is TRBJ2-3, the V gene TRBV11-2; no clear D gene. CDR1 is SGHAT, CDR2 FQNNGV, per germline. V lost 5 bases and J lost 7, with 10 bases in between. The CDR3 length is 12 residues. CDR3 region: CASSHERNTQYF. As DNA, the CDR3 is TGTGCCAGCAGCCATGAGAGGAATACGCAGTATTTT.

The chain employs TRBV6-5 and TRBJ2-2; 9 bases agree with TRBD1. Unmatched junction bases numbered 6, after V lost 6 bases and J lost 4 bases. There are 15 residues in the CDR3. The germline V gene has CDR1 MNHEY and CDR2 SVGAGI. The CDR3 DNA is TGTGCCAGCAGGGGGACAGGGCGAGTCACCGGGGAGCTGTTTTTT. Its protein product is CASRGTGRVTGELFF.

This clone was counted ten times or more. The V and J genes are TRBV5-5 and TRBJ1-1; TRBD1 matches at 12 bases. The CDR3 consists of 17 residues. Germline-derived CDR1 and CDR2 are SGHKS and YYEKEE (reference sequence). The ends lost 5 bases at V and 4 bases at J; junction bases unmatched: 12. The CDR3 sequence: CASRLSGDRGLGTEAFF. DNA for the CDR3: TGTGCCAGCAGATTGTCAGGGGACAGGGGGCTTGGCACTGAAGCTTTCTTT.

The chain joins TRBV18 to TRBJ2-7, with 8 nucleotides matching TRBD1. The germline CDR1 and CDR2 sequences are KGHSH and LQKENI. The CDR3 has 14 residues. V lost 3 bases, J lost 7 bases, and 8 bases stayed unmatched. CDR3: CASSPNRGRPEQYF. The DNA for the CDR3 is TGTGCCAGCTCACCCAACAGGGGGAGGCCAGAGCAGTACTTC.

This clone has just one count. The chain joins TRBV5-1 to TRBJ2-7, with D tentatively TRBD2 (7 bases). In germline, CDR1 is SGHRS, CDR2 YFSETQ. This CDR3 has 15 amino acids. Trimming cost V 4 bases and J 2 bases, with 16 bases left between them. This CDR3 reads CASSGGARRAYEQYF. The CDR3 coding sequence is TGCGCCAGCAGCGGGGGGGCCCGACGAGCCTACGAGCAGTACTTC. Complete variable domain (other parts from reference TRBV5-1 and TRBJ2-7): KAGVTQTPRYLIKTRGQQVTLSCSPISGHRSVSWYQQTPGQGLQFLFEYFSETQRNKGNFPGRFSGRQFSNSRSEMNVSTLELGDSALYLCASSGGARRAYEQYFGPGTRLTVT.

The rearrangement joins TRBV27 to TRBJ1-5; D not certain. The CDR3 is 13 amino acids. Trimming left V 0 bases short and J 4 bases short, with 4 bases between. Germline V gene data show CDR1 as MNHEY and CDR2 as SMNVEV (reference sequence). This chain's CDR3 is CASSLSRNQPQHF. In DNA, the CDR3 is TGTGCCAGCAGTTTATCCCGGAATCAGCCCCAGCATTTT.

The chain recombines TRBV2 with TRBJ2-3; 9 nucleotides line up with TRBD2. Germline loops: CDR1 SNHLY, CDR2 FYNNEI. CDR3 length: 14 residues. V gave up 6 bases and J gave up 3 bases; unmatched junction bases: 4. The CDR3 DNA is TGTGCCAGCAGAATGAGCGGGAGGACAGATACGCAGTATTTT. Protein: CASRMSGRTDTQYF.

The rearrangement uses TRBV5-1 and TRBJ2-5; D might be TRBD2 (6 bases). Germline assignment: CDR1 SGHRS and CDR2 YFSETQ. Trimming cost V 4 bases and J 4 bases, with 14 bases left between them. The CDR3 totals 14 residues. CDR3 in DNA: TGCGCCAGCAGCCTCCCGGGACTTGGAGAGACCCAGTACTTC. Its translation: CASSLPGLGETQYF.

This chain uses TRBV29-1 with TRBJ1-2; no clear D. Trimming took off 3 bases at V and 4 bases at J, with 9 bases between the two ends. CDR1 and CDR2 (germline): SQVTM, ANQGSEA. This CDR3 spans 12 amino acids. CDR3 protein: CSVDPVSYGYTF. Written as DNA, the CDR3 is TGCAGCGTTGACCCGGTTAGCTATGGCTACACCTTC.

The chain has TRBV6-1 and TRBJ2-7; D gene uncertain. Germline V CDR1 and CDR2: MNHNS, SASEGT. Deletions cut 6 bases from V and 3 bases from J, with 9 bases between. The CDR3 sequence is 12 residues long. The CDR3 here is CASRAILYEQYF. The DNA of the CDR3 is TGTGCCAGCAGGGCCATCCTCTACGAGCAGTACTTC.